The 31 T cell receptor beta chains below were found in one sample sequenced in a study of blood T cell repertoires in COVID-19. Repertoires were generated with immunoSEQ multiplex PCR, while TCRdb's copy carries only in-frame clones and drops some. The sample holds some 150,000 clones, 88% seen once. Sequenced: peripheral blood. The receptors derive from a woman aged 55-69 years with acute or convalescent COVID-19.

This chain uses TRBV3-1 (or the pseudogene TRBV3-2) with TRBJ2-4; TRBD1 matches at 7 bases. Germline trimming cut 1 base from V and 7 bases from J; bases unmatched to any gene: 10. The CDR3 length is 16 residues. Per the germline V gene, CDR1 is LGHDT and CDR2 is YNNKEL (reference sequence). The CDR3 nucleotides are TGTGCCAGCAGCCAAGTTCCTTCCGGGACAGCTAACATTCAGTACTTC. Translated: CASSQVPSGTANIQYF.

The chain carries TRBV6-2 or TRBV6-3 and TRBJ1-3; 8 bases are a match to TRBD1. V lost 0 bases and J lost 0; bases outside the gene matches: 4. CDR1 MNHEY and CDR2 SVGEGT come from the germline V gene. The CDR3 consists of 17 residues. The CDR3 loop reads CASSYSPGQVSGNTIYF. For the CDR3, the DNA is TGTGCCAGCAGTTACTCCCCGGGACAGGTCTCTGGAAACACCATATATTTT.

In DNA form, the CDR3 reads TGTGCCAGCAGACCTACAGGGGGGACTGAAGCTTTCTTT. Its translation: CASRPTGGTEAFF. The V and J genes are TRBV12-3 or TRBV12-4 and TRBJ1-1, with TRBD1 matching 8 bases. J was trimmed by 5 bases and V by 6 bases; bases with no gene match: 5. The CDR3 runs to 13 residues.

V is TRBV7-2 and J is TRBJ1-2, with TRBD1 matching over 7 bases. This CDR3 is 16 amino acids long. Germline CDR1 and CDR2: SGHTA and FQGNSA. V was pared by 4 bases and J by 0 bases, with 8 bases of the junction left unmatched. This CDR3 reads CASSSRQGTANYGYTF. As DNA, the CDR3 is TGTGCCAGCAGCTCGCGACAGGGCACAGCTAACTATGGCTACACCTTC.

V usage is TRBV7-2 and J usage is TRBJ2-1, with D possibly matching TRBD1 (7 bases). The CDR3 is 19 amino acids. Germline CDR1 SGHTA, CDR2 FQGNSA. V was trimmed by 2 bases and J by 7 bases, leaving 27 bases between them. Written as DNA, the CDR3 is TGTGCCAGCAGCTTAATTCCGAGATGGCAGAGCAGGGGGAGGAATGAGCAGTTCTTC. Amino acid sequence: CASSLIPRWQSRGRNEQFF.

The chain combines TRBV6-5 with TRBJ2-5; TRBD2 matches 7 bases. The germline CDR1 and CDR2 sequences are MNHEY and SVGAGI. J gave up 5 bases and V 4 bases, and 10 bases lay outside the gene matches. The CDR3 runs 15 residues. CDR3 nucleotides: TGTGCCAGCAGTTCGACTAGCACGGTCGGGGAGACCCAGTACTTC. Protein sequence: CASSSTSTVGETQYF.

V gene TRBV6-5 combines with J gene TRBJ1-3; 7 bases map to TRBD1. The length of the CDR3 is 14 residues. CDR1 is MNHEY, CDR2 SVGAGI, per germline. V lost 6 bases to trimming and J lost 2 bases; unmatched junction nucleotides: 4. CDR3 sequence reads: CASSITGAGNTIYF. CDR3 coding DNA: TGTGCCAGCAGCATAACAGGGGCTGGAAACACCATATATTTT.

CDR3 DNA sequence: TGTGCCAGCTCACCAGTCGGGACAGCCAGCAATCAGCCCCAGCATTTT. It translates to CASSPVGTASNQPQHF. This rearrangement joins TRBV18 to TRBJ1-5, with 7 bases aligning to TRBD1. V was clipped by 2 bases and J by 1 base; unmatched bases: 5. Germline lookup yields CDR1 KGHSH and CDR2 LQKENI. This CDR3 comprises 16 residues. The full variable domain, in which reference TRBV18 and TRBJ1-5 provide the parts outside the CDR3, is NAGVMQNPRHLVRRRGQEARLRCSPMKGHSHVYWYRQLPEEGLKFMVYLQKENIIDESGMPKERFSAEFPKEGPSILRIQQVVRGDSAAYFCASSPVGTASNQPQHFGDGTRLSIL.

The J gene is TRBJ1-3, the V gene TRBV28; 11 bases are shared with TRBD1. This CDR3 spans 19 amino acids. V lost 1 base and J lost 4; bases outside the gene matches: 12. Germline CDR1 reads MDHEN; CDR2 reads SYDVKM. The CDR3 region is CASSLLAGGQGEKGNTIYF. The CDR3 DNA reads TGTGCCAGCAGTTTATTGGCTGGGGGACAGGGGGAGAAGGGAAACACCATATATTTT.

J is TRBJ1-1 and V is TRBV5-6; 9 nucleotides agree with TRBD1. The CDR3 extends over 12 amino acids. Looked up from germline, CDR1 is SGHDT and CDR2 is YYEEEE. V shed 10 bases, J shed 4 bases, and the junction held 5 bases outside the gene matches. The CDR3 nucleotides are TGTGCCTCCACAGGGGGCGGCACTGAAGCTTTCTTT. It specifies CASTGGGTEAFF.

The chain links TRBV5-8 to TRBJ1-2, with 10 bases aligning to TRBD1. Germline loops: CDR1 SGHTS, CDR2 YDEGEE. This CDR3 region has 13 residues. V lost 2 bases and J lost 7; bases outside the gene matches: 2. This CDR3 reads CASSFGTGVGYTF. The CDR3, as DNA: TGTGCCAGCAGCTTCGGGACAGGGGTTGGCTACACCTTC.

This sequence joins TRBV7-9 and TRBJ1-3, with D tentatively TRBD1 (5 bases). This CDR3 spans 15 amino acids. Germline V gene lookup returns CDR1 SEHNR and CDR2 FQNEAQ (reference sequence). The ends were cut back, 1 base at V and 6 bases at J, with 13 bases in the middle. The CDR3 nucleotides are TGTGCCAGCAGCTTAGATCGACAGATACTAAACACCATATATTTT. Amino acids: CASSLDRQILNTIYF.

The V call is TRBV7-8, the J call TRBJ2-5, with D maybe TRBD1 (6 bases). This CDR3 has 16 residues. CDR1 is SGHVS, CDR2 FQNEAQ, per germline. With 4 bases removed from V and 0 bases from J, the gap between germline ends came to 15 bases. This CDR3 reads CASSSEPGHNQETQYF. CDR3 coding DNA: TGTGCCAGCAGCTCCGAGCCGGGACACAACCAAGAGACCCAGTACTTC.

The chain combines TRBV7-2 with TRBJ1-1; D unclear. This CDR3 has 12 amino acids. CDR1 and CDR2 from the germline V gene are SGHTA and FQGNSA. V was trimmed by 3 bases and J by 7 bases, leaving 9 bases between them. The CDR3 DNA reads TGTGCCAGCAGCTTCCTGGTCGGTGAAGCTTTCTTT. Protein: CASSFLVGEAFF.

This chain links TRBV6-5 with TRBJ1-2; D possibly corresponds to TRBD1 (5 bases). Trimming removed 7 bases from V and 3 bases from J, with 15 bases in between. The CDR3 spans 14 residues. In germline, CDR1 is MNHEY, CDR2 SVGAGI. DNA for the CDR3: TGTGCCAGCAATCTCTCCTCAGGGTACTATGGCTACACCTTC. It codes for CASNLSSGYYGYTF.

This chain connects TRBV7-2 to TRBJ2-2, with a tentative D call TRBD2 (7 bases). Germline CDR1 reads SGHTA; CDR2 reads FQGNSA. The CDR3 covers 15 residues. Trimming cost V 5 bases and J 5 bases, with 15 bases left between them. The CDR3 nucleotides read TGTGCCAGCAGCCGGGAAGGGGGAGGGACCGGGGAGCTGTTTTTT. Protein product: CASSREGGGTGELFF.

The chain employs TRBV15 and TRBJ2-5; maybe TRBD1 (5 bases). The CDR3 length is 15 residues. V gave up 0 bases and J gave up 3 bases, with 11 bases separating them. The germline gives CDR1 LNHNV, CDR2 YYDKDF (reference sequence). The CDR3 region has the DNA TGTGCCACCAGCAGAGACTCAGGGATTGAAGAGACCCAGTACTTC. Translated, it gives CATSRDSGIEETQYF. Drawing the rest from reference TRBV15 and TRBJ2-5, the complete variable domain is DAMVIQNPRYQVTQFGKPVTLSCSQTLNHNVMYWYQQKSSQAPKLLFHYYDKDFNNEADTPDNFQSRRPNTSFCFLDIRSPGLGDTAMYLCATSRDSGIEETQYFGPGTRLLVL.

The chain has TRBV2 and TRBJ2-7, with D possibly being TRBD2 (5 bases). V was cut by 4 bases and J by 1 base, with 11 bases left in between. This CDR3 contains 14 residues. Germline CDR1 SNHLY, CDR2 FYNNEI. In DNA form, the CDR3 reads TGTGCCAGCAGTGGCCCCCGGAGGTCCTACGAGCAGTACTTC. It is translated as CASSGPRRSYEQYF.

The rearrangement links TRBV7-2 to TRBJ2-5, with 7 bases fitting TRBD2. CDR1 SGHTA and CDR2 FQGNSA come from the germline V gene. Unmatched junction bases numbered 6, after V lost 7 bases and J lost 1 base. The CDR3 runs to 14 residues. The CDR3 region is CASIQAGVQETQYF. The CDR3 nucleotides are TGTGCCAGCATCCAGGCGGGGGTCCAAGAGACCCAGTACTTC. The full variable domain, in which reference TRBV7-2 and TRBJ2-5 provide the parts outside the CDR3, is GAGVSQSPSNKVTEKGKDVELRCDPISGHTALYWYRQSLGQGLEFLIYFQGNSAPDKSGLPSDRFSAERTGGSVSTLTIQRTQQEDSAVYLCASIQAGVQETQYFGPGTRLLVL.

This chain's CDR3 is CASSETSGGADTQYF. CDR3 bases: TGTGCCAGCAGTGAGACTAGCGGGGGGGCAGATACGCAGTATTTT. The chain joins TRBV6-4 to TRBJ2-3; 14 positions agree with TRBD2. The CDR3 consists of 15 residues. V dropped 3 bases and J dropped 4; count of bases not matched to a gene: 0. CDR1 and CDR2 from the germline V gene are MRHNA and SNTAGT.

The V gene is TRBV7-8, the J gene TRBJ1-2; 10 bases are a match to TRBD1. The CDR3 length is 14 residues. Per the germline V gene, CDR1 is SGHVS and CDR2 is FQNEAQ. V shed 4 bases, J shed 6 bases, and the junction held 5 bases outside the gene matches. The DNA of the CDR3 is TGTGCCAGCAGCTCCTGGGACAGGGGTGATGGCTACACCTTC. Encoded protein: CASSSWDRGDGYTF.

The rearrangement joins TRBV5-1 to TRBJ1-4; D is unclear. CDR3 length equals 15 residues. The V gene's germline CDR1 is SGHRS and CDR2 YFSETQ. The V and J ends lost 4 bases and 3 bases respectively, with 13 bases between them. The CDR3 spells CASSPRDQANEKLFF. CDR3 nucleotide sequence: TGCGCCAGCAGCCCCAGAGATCAGGCTAATGAAAAACTGTTTTTT.

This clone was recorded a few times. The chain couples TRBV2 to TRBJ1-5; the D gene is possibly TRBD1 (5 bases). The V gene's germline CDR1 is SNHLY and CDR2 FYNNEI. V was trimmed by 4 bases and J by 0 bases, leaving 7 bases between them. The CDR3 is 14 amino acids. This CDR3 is CASSGQYSNQPQHF. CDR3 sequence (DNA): TGTGCCAGCAGTGGACAGTATAGCAATCAGCCCCAGCATTTT.

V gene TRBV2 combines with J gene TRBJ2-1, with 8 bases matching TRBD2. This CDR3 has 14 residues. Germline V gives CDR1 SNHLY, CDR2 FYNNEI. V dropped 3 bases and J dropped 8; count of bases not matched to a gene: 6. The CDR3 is CASSERGAVHEQFF. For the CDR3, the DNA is TGTGCCAGCAGTGAGCGGGGGGCCGTCCATGAGCAGTTCTTC.

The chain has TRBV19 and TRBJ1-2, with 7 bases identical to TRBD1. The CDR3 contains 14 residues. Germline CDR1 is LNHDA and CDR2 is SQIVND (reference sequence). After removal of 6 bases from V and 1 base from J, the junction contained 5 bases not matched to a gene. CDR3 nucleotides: TGTGCCAGTAGACCGGGACAGTATAACTATGGCTACACCTTC. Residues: CASRPGQYNYGYTF.

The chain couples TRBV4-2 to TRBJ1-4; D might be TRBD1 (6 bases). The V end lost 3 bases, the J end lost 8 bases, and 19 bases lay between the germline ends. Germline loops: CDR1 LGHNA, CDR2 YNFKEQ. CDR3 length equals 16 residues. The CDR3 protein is CASSQGSREGVEKLFF. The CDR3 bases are TGTGCCAGCAGCCAGGGATCTAGGGAGGGGGTCGAAAAACTGTTTTTT.

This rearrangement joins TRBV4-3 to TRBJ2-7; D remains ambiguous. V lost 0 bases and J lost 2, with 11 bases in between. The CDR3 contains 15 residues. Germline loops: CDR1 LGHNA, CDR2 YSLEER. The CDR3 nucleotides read TGCGCCAGCAGCCAAGATTTCCCCCAGGCCTACGAGCAGTACTTC. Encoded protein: CASSQDFPQAYEQYF.

The CDR3 region is CASSVTGQETQYF. The CDR3 DNA reads as TGTGCCAGCAGCGTTACGGGCCAAGAGACCCAGTACTTC. V is TRBV9 and J is TRBJ2-5; D not certain. The CDR3 length is 13 residues. V dropped 2 bases and J dropped 1 base, with 6 bases sitting between them. CDR1 and CDR2 from the germline V gene are SGDLS and YYNGEE. The full variable domain, in which reference TRBV9 and TRBJ2-5 provide the parts outside the CDR3, is DSGVTQTPKHLITATGQRVTLRCSPRSGDLSVYWYQQSLDQGLQFLIQYYNGEERAKGNILERFSAQQFPDLHSELNLSSLELGDSALYFCASSVTGQETQYFGPGTRLLVL.

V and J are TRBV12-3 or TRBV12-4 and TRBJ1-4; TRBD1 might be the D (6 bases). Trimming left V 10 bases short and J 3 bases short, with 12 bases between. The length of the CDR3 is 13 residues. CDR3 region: CATGGRANEKLFF. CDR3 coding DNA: TGTGCCACCGGGGGGCGCGCTAATGAAAAACTGTTTTTT.

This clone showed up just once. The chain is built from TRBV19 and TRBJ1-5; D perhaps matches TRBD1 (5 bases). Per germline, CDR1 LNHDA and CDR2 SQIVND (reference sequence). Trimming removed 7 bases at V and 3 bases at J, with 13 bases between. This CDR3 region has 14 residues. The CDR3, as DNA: TGTGCCAGTACCGGGACTGGATACAATCAGCCCCAGCATTTT. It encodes CASTGTGYNQPQHF. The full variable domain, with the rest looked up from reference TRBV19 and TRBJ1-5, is DGGITQSPKYLFRKEGQNVTLSCEQNLNHDAMYWYRQDPGQGLRLIYYSQIVNDFQKGDIAEGYSVSREKKESFPLTVTSAQKNPTAFYLCASTGTGYNQPQHFGDGTRLSIL.

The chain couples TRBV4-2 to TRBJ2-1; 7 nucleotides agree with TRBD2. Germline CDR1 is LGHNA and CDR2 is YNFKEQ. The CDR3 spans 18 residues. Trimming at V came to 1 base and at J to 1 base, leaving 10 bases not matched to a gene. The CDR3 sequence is CASSQVGGSGSSYNEQFF. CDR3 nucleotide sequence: TGTGCCAGCAGCCAAGTAGGTGGTAGCGGGTCTTCCTACAATGAGCAGTTCTTC.